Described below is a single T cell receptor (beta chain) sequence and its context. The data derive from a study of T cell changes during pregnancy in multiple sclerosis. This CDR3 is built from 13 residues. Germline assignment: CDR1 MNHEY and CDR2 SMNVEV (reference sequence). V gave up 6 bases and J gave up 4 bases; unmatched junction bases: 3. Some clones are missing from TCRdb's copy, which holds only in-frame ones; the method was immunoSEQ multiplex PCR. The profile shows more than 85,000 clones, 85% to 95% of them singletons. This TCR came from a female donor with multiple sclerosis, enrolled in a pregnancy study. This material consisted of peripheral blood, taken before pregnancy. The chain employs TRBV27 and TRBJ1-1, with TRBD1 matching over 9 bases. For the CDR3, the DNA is TGTGCCAGCAGGGTACAGGGGGCCACTGAAGCTTTCTTT. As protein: CASRVQGATEAFF.